This T cell receptor beta chain appears in the sequencing data of a study of T-cell reconstitution after alpha-beta-depleted transplantation in children. General observations from the study: Several hundred expanded graft clones reportedly gave rise to the alpha-beta T cells present about two months after transplant. Certain patients had high TCRbeta diversity at day 60, and it came from recipient T cells and thymic progenitors that survived. Counts and diversity of T cells one year after transplant came mostly from newly produced T cells.

The CDR3 has 15 amino acids. Germline CDR1 reads SEHNR; CDR2 reads FQNEAQ (reference sequence). With 4 bases clipped from V and 7 bases from J, the junction kept 7 bases outside the gene matches. Unique molecular identifiers were used to barcode this TCRbeta library. Each CDR3 protein is one row after TCRdb ran MiXCR on the PCR reads. The profile covers almost 20,000 distinct CDR3 sequences, with about an eighth appearing a single time and less than 45% taken by the ten largest. In its sample, this clonotype ranks as medium-sized (0.01 to 0.1%). Its antigen is undetermined. The genes are TRBV7-9 and TRBJ2-2; 9 bases line up with TRBD1. The specimen was PBMCs, mostly from graft donor cells, collected 60 days after TCRalphabeta/CD19-depleted stem cell transplant. The TCR originated in a female patient aged 2-9 years who had a stem cell transplant for congenital amegakaryocytic thrombocytopenia, so the T cells may come from the graft donor. The CDR3 nucleotides are TGTGCCAGCAGCTCACAGGGGGCGCTTAGCGGGGAGCTGTTTTTT. It is translated as CASSSQGALSGELFF.